This T cell receptor (beta chain) was sequenced for a study of OX40 agonist ivuxolimab in advanced cancers. This table comes from immunoSEQ multiplex PCR, and its TCRdb copy is limited to in-frame clones, with some not included. The sample yields 75,000 to 100,000 clones, about nine tenths seen once. The CDR3 totals 16 residues. Germline CDR1 is LNHDA and CDR2 is SQIVND (reference sequence). V gave up 6 bases and J gave up 7 bases; unmatched junction bases: 14. Whole-study results and caveats: Expanded peripheral T cell antigen specificity was not determined. The mean number of expanded clones was higher in CD8+ T cells than in CD4+. At doses 0.1 to 3.0 mg/kg, CD4+ and CD8+ clones expanded.

Comment on this clone: Its specificity is unknown.

The V and J genes are TRBV19 and TRBJ1-5; 8 nucleotides align to TRBD1. The sequences come from CD4+ or CD8+ T cells sorted from blood, collected in a trial of the OX40 agonist ivuxolimab. This sequence originates from an adult with an advanced solid tumor such as melanoma, head and neck, liver or kidney cancer. The CDR3 bases are TGTGCCAGTAGACCGTTCGGATATGGACAGGGACAGCCCCAGCATTTT. Encoded protein: CASRPFGYGQGQPQHF.